A single sample is the source of the 16 T cell receptor beta chains below, sequenced in a study of T cells in Graves' hyperthyroidism and ophthalmopathy. The TCR beta CDR3 regions underwent amplification using RNA transcripts as the source. In the first-round RT-PCR of the TCR CDR3, the HTBI primer set was used. Each CDR3 protein gets one entry after TCRdb re-called the multiplex PCR reads with MiXCR. The sample yields 340,000 or so distinct CDR3 sequences, 15% to 20% seen once. Source material: blood. Receptors were obtained from a woman aged 50 to 60 with Graves' hyperthyroidism.

This clonotype was seen ten or more times. V is TRBV20-1 and J is TRBJ2-3; D is unclear. This CDR3 comprises 12 residues. Trimming removed 3 bases from V and 9 bases from J, with 13 bases in between. Germline V gene data show CDR1 as DFQATT and CDR2 as SNEGSKA (reference sequence). The CDR3 protein is CSARTAFETQYF. CDR3 DNA: TGCAGTGCTAGGACGGCGTTCGAGACGCAGTATTTT.

This clonotype came up a few times. This chain connects TRBV6-1 to TRBJ1-6; no clear D gene. V shed 10 bases and J shed 0 bases, with 19 bases lying between them. This CDR3 region has 17 residues. In germline, CDR1 is MNHNS, CDR2 SASEGT. CDR3 bases: TGTGCCACCGCCCTCGACGCCGGGGTCTCCTATAATTCACCCCTCCACTTT. It codes for CATALDAGVSYNSPLHF.

This clonotype came up a few times. CDR3 amino acids: CAISEGRQYATNEKLFF. For the CDR3, the DNA is TGTGCCATCAGTGAGGGCAGGCAGTATGCAACTAATGAAAAACTGTTTTTT. The chain combines TRBV10-3 with TRBJ1-4; D remains ambiguous. V lost 2 bases to trimming and J lost 0 bases, with 13 bases between them. The CDR3 covers 17 residues. CDR1 is ENHRY, CDR2 SYGVKD, per germline.

The chain recombines TRBV11-2 with TRBJ2-1; D might be TRBD1 (6 bases). The CDR3 length is 12 residues. V was clipped by 5 bases and J by 12 bases, with 14 bases between them. CDR1 is SGHAT and CDR2 is FQNNGV in the germline V gene. This CDR3 reads CASSGRDMGQFF. The CDR3, as DNA: TGTGCCAGCAGCGGACGGGACATGGGGCAGTTCTTC. The whole variable domain, filled in from reference TRBV11-2 and TRBJ2-1, reads EAGVAQSPRYKIIEKRQSVAFWCNPISGHATLYWYQQILGQGPKLLIQFQNNGVVDDSQLPKDRFSAERLKGVDSTLKIQPAKLEDSAVYLCASSGRDMGQFFGPGTRLTVL.

This clonotype was seen many times. The chain joins TRBV20-1 to TRBJ2-3, with 9 bases that match TRBD1. This CDR3 is built from 13 residues. The germline gives CDR1 DFQATT, CDR2 SNEGSKA (reference sequence). The CDR3 DNA reads TGCAGCCCTAGGGACAGGGTAGGAGATACGCAGTATTTT. Translated, it gives CSPRDRVGDTQYF.

This clonotype was observed many times. The rearrangement uses TRBV11-2 and TRBJ2-7; no definite D call. CDR1 is SGHAT and CDR2 is FQNNGV in the germline V gene. Deletions cut 1 base from V and 0 bases from J, with 4 bases between. This CDR3 spans 13 amino acids. This chain's CDR3 is CASSLAASYEQYV. In DNA form, the CDR3 reads TGTGCCAGCAGCTTAGCAGCCTCCTACGAGCAGTACGTC.

The chain couples TRBV3-1 to TRBJ2-1, with D unresolved. Trimming took 4 bases from V and 0 from J, leaving 10 bases between them. The germline CDR1 and CDR2 sequences are LGHDT and YNNKEL (reference sequence). This CDR3 has 15 residues. CDR3 bases: TGTGCCAGCAGCCCTAGAATGGGCTCCTACAATGAGCAGTTCTTC. It codes for CASSPRMGSYNEQFF.

In DNA form, the CDR3 reads TGCAGTGCTAGAGTGGTGGGGGGGGCCGGGCAAGAGACCCAGTACTTC. It is translated as CSARVVGGAGQETQYF. V gene TRBV20-1 combines with J gene TRBJ2-5; possibly TRBD2 for D (7 bases). V lost 1 base, J lost 2 bases, and 17 bases lay in between. The CDR3 runs to 16 residues. Germline lookup yields CDR1 DFQATT and CDR2 SNEGSKA (reference sequence).

The V call is TRBV29-1, the J call TRBJ2-3; D unclear. CDR3 length: 10 residues. The ends were cut back, 4 bases at V and 4 bases at J, with 3 bases in the middle. The V gene's germline CDR1 is SQVTM and CDR2 ANQGSEA. The CDR3 protein is CSVGPDTQYF. CDR3 DNA: TGCAGCGTTGGGCCAGATACGCAGTATTTT.

This clonotype appeared once. The chain combines TRBV15 with TRBJ2-1; D is undetermined. Deletions cut 6 bases from V and 7 bases from J, with 13 bases between. The CDR3 contains 13 residues. The germline V gene has CDR1 LNHNV and CDR2 YYDKDF (reference sequence). CDR3 loop: CATSQAGWNEQFF. The CDR3 region has the DNA TGTGCCACCAGTCAGGCCGGTTGGAATGAGCAGTTCTTC.

The count of this clonotype is one. The rearrangement links TRBV28 to TRBJ2-7; D gene unclear. Trimming took off 5 bases at V and 6 bases at J, with 8 bases between the two ends. The CDR3 totals 11 residues. Germline V CDR1 and CDR2: MDHEN, SYDVKM. In DNA, the CDR3 is TGTGCCAGCAGTCTACGGTTCGAGCAGTACTTC. Protein product: CASSLRFEQYF.

This clonotype turned up a few times. J is TRBJ1-2 and V is TRBV3-1; 9 nucleotides match TRBD1. With V trimmed by 0 bases and J by 8 bases, 4 bases remained unmatched. The CDR3 covers 14 residues. Looked up from germline, CDR1 is LGHDT and CDR2 is YNNKEL (reference sequence). Written as DNA, the CDR3 is TGTGCCAGCAGCCAAGATTGGACAGGGGTAGGCTACACCTTC. Encoded protein: CASSQDWTGVGYTF. Drawing the rest from reference TRBV3-1 and TRBJ1-2, the complete variable domain is DTAVSQTPKYLVTQMGNDKSIKCEQNLGHDTMYWYKQDSKKFLKIMFSYNNKELIINETVPNRFSPKSPDKAHLNLHINSLELGDSAVYFCASSQDWTGVGYTFGSGTRLTVV.

This clonotype has a count of ten or more. This rearrangement joins TRBV6-1 to TRBJ2-7, with D perhaps assigned TRBD1 or TRBD2 (5 bases each). The CDR3 spans 14 residues. The germline V and J ends were trimmed by 7 bases and 3 bases, with 16 bases remaining between them. Germline V lookup: CDR1 MNHNS, CDR2 SASEGT. The CDR3 DNA reads as TGTGCCAGCACAACCGGGACGAACGTCTACGAGCAGTACGTC. It encodes CASTTGTNVYEQYV.

This clonotype was found many times. The chain carries TRBV2 and TRBJ1-2; D gene uncertain. V lost 2 bases, J lost 7 bases, and 11 bases lay in between. Germline V lookup: CDR1 SNHLY, CDR2 FYNNEI. The CDR3 sequence is 13 residues long. The CDR3 sequence: CASSEYLGFGYTF. The CDR3 DNA follows: TGTGCCAGCAGTGAATATCTGGGGTTTGGCTACACCTTC.

This chain's CDR3 is CASSPDLGWSNQPQHF. CDR3 bases: TGTGCCAGCAGCCCCGATTTGGGTTGGAGCAATCAGCCCCAGCATTTT. The chain is built from TRBV5-5 and TRBJ1-5, with D uncertain. Trimming left V 4 bases short and J 1 base short, with 15 bases between. Germline CDR1 reads SGHKS; CDR2 reads YYEKEE (reference sequence). The CDR3 runs to 16 residues.

The chain uses TRBV20-1 and TRBJ2-1; possibly TRBD2 for D (5 bases). The CDR3 length is 14 residues. Trimming removed 4 bases from V and 3 bases from J, with 13 bases in between. Germline V gives CDR1 DFQATT, CDR2 SNEGSKA (reference sequence). The CDR3, as DNA: TGCAGTGCTATGGACTCCAGAGACTACAATGAGCAGTTCTTC. Translated, it gives CSAMDSRDYNEQFF.